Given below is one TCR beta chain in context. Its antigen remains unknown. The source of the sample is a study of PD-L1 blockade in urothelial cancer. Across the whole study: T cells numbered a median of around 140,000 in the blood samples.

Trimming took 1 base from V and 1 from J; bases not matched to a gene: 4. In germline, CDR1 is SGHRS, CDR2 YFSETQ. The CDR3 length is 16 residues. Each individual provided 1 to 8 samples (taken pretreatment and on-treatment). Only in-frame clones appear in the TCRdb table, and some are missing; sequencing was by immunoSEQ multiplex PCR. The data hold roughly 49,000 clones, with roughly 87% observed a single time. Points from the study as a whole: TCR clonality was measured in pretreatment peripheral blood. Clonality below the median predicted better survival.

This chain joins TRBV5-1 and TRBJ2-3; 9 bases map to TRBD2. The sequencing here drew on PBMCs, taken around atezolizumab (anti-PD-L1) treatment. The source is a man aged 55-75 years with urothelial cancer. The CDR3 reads CASSLSGGLGTDTQYF. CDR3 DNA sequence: TGCGCCAGCAGCTTGAGCGGGGGGTTAGGCACAGATACGCAGTATTTT. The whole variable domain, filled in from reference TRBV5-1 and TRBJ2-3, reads KAGVTQTPRYLIKTRGQQVTLSCSPISGHRSVSWYQQTPGQGLQFLFEYFSETQRNKGNFPGRFSGRQFSNSRSEMNVSTLELGDSALYLCASSLSGGLGTDTQYFGPGTRLTVL.